This T cell receptor (beta chain) was recovered during a study of blood T cells in healthy people across ages. General study findings and limits: PBMCs went unsorted, and a conclusive naive versus antigen-experienced comparison was therefore prevented.

Regarding this clonotype: Antigen: not known.

The CDR3 totals 17 residues. V lost 7 bases, J lost 0 bases, and 20 bases lay in between. Then a second PCR, running about 6 to 12 cycles, was carried out with a sample-barcoded 5' primer and a J-beta primer mix. Via MiXCR, TCRdb re-called the 5' RACE reads, giving one row per CDR3 protein. The table has 1,500,000 or so distinct CDR3 sequences, approximately 59% seen once. Sample: blood. J is TRBJ2-3 and V is TRBV12-3 or TRBV12-4, with a weak D call TRBD2 (6 bases). This receptor was identified in a man younger than 30 in good health. The CDR3 protein is CASIPGGRRLSTDTQYF. CDR3 sequence (DNA): TGTGCCAGCATCCCTGGGGGGAGGCGTCTCAGCACAGATACGCAGTATTTT.